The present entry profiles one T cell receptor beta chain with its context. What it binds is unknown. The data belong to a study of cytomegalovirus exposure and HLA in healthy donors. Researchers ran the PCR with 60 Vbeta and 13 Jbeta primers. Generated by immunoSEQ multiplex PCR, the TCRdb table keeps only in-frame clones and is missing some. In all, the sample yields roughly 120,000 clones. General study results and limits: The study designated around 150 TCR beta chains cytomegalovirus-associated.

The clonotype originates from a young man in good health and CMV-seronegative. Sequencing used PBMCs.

CDR3 sequence (DNA): TGCGCCAGCAGCCAAGATCCAGGGGCCCGCGGTGGCTACACCTTC. Amino acids: CASSQDPGARGGYTF. The chain recombines TRBV4-3 with TRBJ1-2; a possible D gene is TRBD1 (6 bases). The ends were cut back, 0 bases at V and 7 bases at J, with 15 bases in the middle. This CDR3 comprises 15 residues. Germline CDR1 LGHNA, CDR2 YSLEER.